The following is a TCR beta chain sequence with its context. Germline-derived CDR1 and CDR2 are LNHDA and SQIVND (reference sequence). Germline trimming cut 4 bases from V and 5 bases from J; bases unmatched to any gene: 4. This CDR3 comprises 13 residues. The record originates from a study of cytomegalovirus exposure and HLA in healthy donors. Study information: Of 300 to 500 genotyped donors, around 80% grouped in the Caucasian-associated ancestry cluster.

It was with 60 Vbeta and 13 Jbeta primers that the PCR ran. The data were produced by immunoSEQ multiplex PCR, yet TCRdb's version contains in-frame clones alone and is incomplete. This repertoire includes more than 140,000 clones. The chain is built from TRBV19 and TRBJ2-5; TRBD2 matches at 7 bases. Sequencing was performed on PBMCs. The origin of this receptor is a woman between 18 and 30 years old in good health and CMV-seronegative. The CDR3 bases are TGTGCCAGTAGTAGCGGGGGAGGGGAGACCCAGTACTTC. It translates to CASSSGGGETQYF. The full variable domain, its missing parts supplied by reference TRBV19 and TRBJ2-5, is DGGITQSPKYLFRKEGQNVTLSCEQNLNHDAMYWYRQDPGQGLRLIYYSQIVNDFQKGDIAEGYSVSREKKESFPLTVTSAQKNPTAFYLCASSSGGGETQYFGPGTRLLVL.